This T cell receptor (beta chain) was observed in a study of CD4 and CD8 cells across lung adenocarcinoma regions. Germline assignment: CDR1 MNHNS and CDR2 SASEGT. This CDR3 is built from 15 residues. TCRdb processed the PCR reads anew with MiXCR; each CDR3 protein has one entry. The sample includes 9,000 to 13,000 distinct CDR3 sequences, about 53% seen only once; the top ten take about a fifth. To note about this clonotype: At one end, the junction sequence differs from germline, possibly due to a read error.

This sequence joins TRBV6-1 and TRBJ2-3, with D tentatively TRBD2 (6 bases). The sequencing input was CD4+ T cells from the center of a lung tumor. This clonotype originated in a male donor with lung adenocarcinoma. The CD4 and CD8 labels of this study may be unreliable. In DNA, the CDR3 is TGTGCCAGCAGCCGGGGGACTCGAGCCGAAGATATGCAGTATTTT. This encodes CASSRGTRAEDMQYF.